This T cell receptor (beta chain) was captured in a study of siplizumab effects on memory and regulatory T cells (dated by TCRdb to between 2018 and 2021). About the investigation overall: The study examined how the anti-CD2 antibody siplizumab affects alloreactive T-cell subsets in allogeneic mixed lymphocyte reactions built from human PBMCs.

The CDR3 sequence holds 16 residues, the cysteine and phenylalanine included. The read is trimmed to its CDR3 DNA, 48 bases read in frame from base 1. CDR1 and CDR2 are drawn from the germline V gene: SGHVS, FNYEAQ. Trimming accounts for 2 bases at V and 2 bases at J, while the number of junction bases matched to no gene is 6. About this clone itself: No cognate antigen has been identified for it. Base qualities are not at hand, and no much larger clone is one base apart.

Sorted unstimulated T cells and proliferating T cells recovered from mixed lymphocyte reactions were subjected to TCRbeta CDR3 sequencing. Fresh whole blood from fewer than 11 HLA-typed healthy donors served as the source for isolating PBMCs. Unstimulated CD4+ regulatory T cells were FACS-sorted to map the origin of alloreactive clones. The library was obtained by the immunoSEQ multiplex PCR assay. The deep sequencing platform assayed about 10^5 TCR templates per sample. Genomic DNA extracted from sorted T cells was used for TCRbeta CDR3 sequencing. Processing in the source paper ran as follows. The R programming language was used for the clonal analysis of the TCRbeta CDR3 data. Comparing unstimulated samples against CFSE-low samples taken after the reaction was how alloreactive CD4+ and CD8+ clones were defined. Regulatory or non-regulatory origin was assigned to alloreactive CD4+ clones by matching of sequences to sorted unstimulated Treg and non-Treg repertoires. TCRdb re-hosts the immuneACCESS table, in-frame sequences only. Its copies lack some clones; in the studies checked, an unresolved V gene accounts for under half of them, and the cause for the rest is not known. That table supplies the V and J calls and clone size; D and trimming were determined from the DNA. This sample holds approximately 100,000 clones; approximately 90% were observed only once. The top ten constitute around 0.7% of the sample.

Study-wide findings and limitations: Because sequences at frequencies below about 10^-5 were poorly captured, only a minor fraction of alloreactive clones could be mapped back to unstimulated subsets. Compared with memory T cells, unstimulated naive T cells appeared more diverse, and naive cells seemed to make a substantial contribution to the alloresponse. In reactions with siplizumab, an average of approximately 70% of mappable alloreactive CD4+ clones were Treg-derived, compared with around 28% in control reactions. For roughly 75-95% of proliferating CD4+ or CD8+ clones, no naive or memory phenotype could be assigned. Whether proliferating Tregs from siplizumab cultures were suppressive was not functionally confirmed. The cumulative frequency of alloreactive sequences that could be traced back to unstimulated CD4+ memory T cells was significantly reduced by siplizumab.

The receptor's source is a human donor in good health. The specimen was Tregs sorted from blood. The V and J segments used are TRBV7-6 and TRBJ2-3; 8 of the junction bases match TRBD2. The sequence in DNA is TGTGCCAGCAGCTTACAACTAGCGGCCCTCACAGATACGCAGTATTTT. It codes for CASSLQLAALTDTQYF. The full variable domain, completed from the reference TRBV7-6 and TRBJ2-3 proteins outside the CDR3, reads GAGVSQSPRYKVTKRGQDVALRCDPISGHVSLYWYRQALGQGPEFLTYFNYEAQQDKSGLPNDRFSAERPEGSISTLTIQRTEQRDSAMYRCASSLQLAALTDTQYFGPGTRLTVL.